Below, 19 T cell receptor beta chains from the same sample are listed, as sequenced in a study of Ad26.COV2.S vaccination and SARS-CoV-2 variants. TCRdb's copy holds only in-frame clones and misses some; the assay was immunoSEQ multiplex PCR. Of hundreds of thousands of clones in the sample, approximately 92% were seen once. Treatment described: around 19 received Ad26.COV2.S at low or high dose, single or two shots; roughly five received placebo; per-sample allocation not given. On day 63 after the first injection, vaccine and placebo recipients gave samples. The source was peripheral blood, collected in a trial of Ad26.COV2.S vaccine versus placebo. These receptors originate from a person aged 18-60 years who received the Ad26.COV2.S COVID-19 vaccine or a placebo.

The J gene is TRBJ2-7, the V gene TRBV19; 9 bases agree with TRBD1. The CDR3 extends over 14 amino acids. J lost 3 bases, V lost 3 bases, and 3 bases had no gene match. Germline values: CDR1 LNHDA, CDR2 SQIVND (reference sequence). In DNA form, the CDR3 reads TGTGCCAGTAGTATCCTGGGACAGGGCTACGAGCAGTACTTC. This translates into CASSILGQGYEQYF.

The chain carries TRBV5-1 and TRBJ2-2, with 10 bases aligning to TRBD2. Trimming took 3 bases from V and 7 from J; bases not matched to a gene: 15. From germline, CDR1 is SGHRS and CDR2 YFSETQ. This CDR3 contains 18 residues. CDR3 residues: CASSYDNRAGGPFGELFF. Here the CDR3 DNA reads TGCGCCAGCAGCTACGACAACAGAGCGGGAGGGCCCTTCGGGGAGCTGTTTTTT.

The chain combines TRBV9 with TRBJ1-2; possibly TRBD1 for D (5 bases). The V gene's germline CDR1 is SGDLS and CDR2 YYNGEE. Trimming cost V 0 bases and J 1 base, with 10 bases left between them. This CDR3 is built from 15 residues. The CDR3 spells CASSVERDSNYGYTF. The DNA of the CDR3 is TGTGCCAGCAGCGTAGAAAGAGACAGTAACTATGGCTACACCTTC. The full variable domain, its missing parts supplied by reference TRBV9 and TRBJ1-2, is DSGVTQTPKHLITATGQRVTLRCSPRSGDLSVYWYQQSLDQGLQFLIQYYNGEERAKGNILERFSAQQFPDLHSELNLSSLELGDSALYFCASSVERDSNYGYTFGSGTRLTVV.

The rearrangement joins TRBV9 to TRBJ2-5; D gene unclear. Between the trimmed V and J ends, which lost 2 bases and 5 bases, there was a span of 13 bases. This CDR3 contains 14 residues. In germline, CDR1 is SGDLS, CDR2 YYNGEE. This CDR3 reads CASSVTSRGETQYF. As DNA, the CDR3 is TGTGCCAGCAGCGTTACATCGCGCGGCGAGACCCAGTACTTC.

The chain combines TRBV7-2 with TRBJ2-7; possible D gene TRBD1, 6 bases. Germline V CDR1 and CDR2: SGHTA, FQGNSA. V lost 5 bases and J 3 bases, leaving 14 bases between the germline ends. The CDR3 contains 14 residues. In DNA form, the CDR3 reads TGTGCCAGCAGCCTACGCCCGGACAGCTACGAGCAGTACTTC. It encodes CASSLRPDSYEQYF.

The rearrangement uses TRBV5-4 and TRBJ1-2; 7 bases fit TRBD1. CDR3 length: 17 residues. The junction had 12 bases not matched to a gene; V was cut back by 4 bases and J by 0 bases. The germline CDR1 and CDR2 sequences are SGHNT and YYREEE (reference sequence). The CDR3 coding sequence is TGTGCCAGCAGCGGGGGGACAGCCCAAACCTCTAACTATGGCTACACCTTC. Encoded protein: CASSGGTAQTSNYGYTF.

J is TRBJ1-5 and V is TRBV2; the D is unclear. V gave up 8 bases and J gave up 6 bases, with 11 bases separating them. The CDR3 runs to 12 residues. CDR1 is SNHLY, CDR2 FYNNEI, per germline. The chain's CDR3 is CASSGSRQPQHF. The DNA for the CDR3 is TGTGCCAGCTCGGGGTCCCGTCAGCCCCAGCATTTT. Full variable domain (missing parts from reference TRBV2 and TRBJ1-5): EPEVTQTPSHQVTQMGQEVILRCVPISNHLYFYWYRQILGQKVEFLVSFYNNEISEKSEIFDDQFSVERPDGSNFTLKIRSTKLEDSAMYFCASSGSRQPQHFGDGTRLSIL.

The rearrangement uses TRBV5-1 and TRBJ2-2; the D gene could be TRBD1 or TRBD2 (6 bases each). V was clipped by 6 bases and J by 3 bases, with 12 bases between them. Per the germline V gene, CDR1 is SGHRS and CDR2 is YFSETQ. The CDR3 contains 14 residues. The CDR3 DNA reads as TGCGCCAGCATGGAGGGGACACACACCGGGGAGCTGTTTTTT. Protein: CASMEGTHTGELFF.

Remarks on this clone: Other DNA sequences in the same sample also yield this CDR3. This sequence joins TRBV5-1 and TRBJ2-7; no clear D gene. Germline-derived CDR1 and CDR2 are SGHRS and YFSETQ. V lost 0 bases to trimming and J lost 5 bases, with 9 bases between them. There are 13 residues in the CDR3. CDR3 in amino acids: CASSLGGRDEQYF. The CDR3 DNA follows: TGCGCCAGCAGCTTGGGCGGAAGGGACGAGCAGTACTTC.

This clone was detected only once. The chain is built from TRBV2 and TRBJ1-4; 9 nucleotides align to TRBD1. This CDR3 spans 14 amino acids. V was clipped by 6 bases and J by 14 bases; unmatched bases: 13. Germline V gene lookup returns CDR1 SNHLY and CDR2 FYNNEI. This CDR3 reads CASRPGQGGVKLFF. In DNA form, the CDR3 reads TGTGCCAGCAGGCCGGGACAGGGTGGAGTTAAGCTGTTTTTT.

This clone showed up just once. CDR3 DNA: TGTGCCAGTAGTATCTCACGGGGCAAAAACATTCAGTACTTC. Protein: CASSISRGKNIQYF. V is TRBV19 and J is TRBJ2-4; the D gene is possibly TRBD2 (5 bases). V dropped 3 bases and J dropped 3 bases, with 9 bases sitting between them. The CDR3 contains 14 residues. Germline V gene sequence: CDR1 LNHDA, CDR2 SQIVND (reference sequence).

This chain links TRBV7-9 with TRBJ2-5; D unresolved. The CDR3 spans 15 residues. Germline V gene data show CDR1 as SEHNR and CDR2 as FQNEAQ (reference sequence). Trimming pared 0 bases from V and 5 bases from J, leaving 13 bases between. Here the CDR3 reads CASSLARLRGETQYF. CDR3 coding DNA: TGTGCCAGCAGCTTAGCGCGTCTTCGTGGGGAGACCCAGTACTTC.

The J gene is TRBJ1-5, the V gene TRBV19, with D possibly being TRBD1 (6 bases). Trimming stripped 10 bases from V and 3 bases from J, with 19 bases between. The CDR3 has 15 residues. In germline, CDR1 is LNHDA, CDR2 SQIVND (reference sequence). The CDR3 reads CATQGRGDFNQPQHF. The CDR3 DNA follows: TGTGCCACCCAGGGGAGGGGGGACTTCAATCAGCCCCAGCATTTT.

The chain uses TRBV6-5 and TRBJ1-3, with D possibly matching TRBD1 (5 bases). V lost 2 bases to trimming and J lost 0 bases, with 11 bases between them. The CDR3 spans 16 residues. CDR1 is MNHEY, CDR2 SVGAGI, per germline. The CDR3 DNA is TGTGCCAGCAGTTACCCGTCGACAGTCTCTGGAAACACCATATATTTT. Translating gives CASSYPSTVSGNTIYF.

On this clone itself: The same CDR3 also results from other DNA sequences found in this sample. The rearrangement joins TRBV9 to TRBJ1-1; no clear D. The V and J ends lost 0 bases and 2 bases respectively, with 5 bases between them. Germline CDR1 is SGDLS and CDR2 is YYNGEE. The CDR3 consists of 13 residues. Here the CDR3 reads CASSVAGNTEAFF. The CDR3 DNA is TGTGCCAGCAGCGTAGCCGGAAACACTGAAGCTTTCTTT. Full variable domain (outside the CDR3, taken from reference TRBV9 and TRBJ1-1): DSGVTQTPKHLITATGQRVTLRCSPRSGDLSVYWYQQSLDQGLQFLIQYYNGEERAKGNILERFSAQQFPDLHSELNLSSLELGDSALYFCASSVAGNTEAFFGQGTRLTVV.

The chain links TRBV18 to TRBJ2-7; D perhaps matches TRBD1 (6 bases). Trimming pared 1 base from V and 4 bases from J, leaving 17 bases between. The CDR3 runs to 16 residues. The germline V gene has CDR1 KGHSH and CDR2 LQKENI. The CDR3 DNA follows: TGTGCCAGCTCACCACTCAGGGGAATGGCTGCGTACGAGCAGTACGTC. Encoded protein: CASSPLRGMAAYEQYV.

The genes are TRBV3-1 (or the pseudogene TRBV3-2) and TRBJ2-1; D may match TRBD1 or TRBD2 (5 bases each). The CDR3 extends over 12 amino acids. CDR1 and CDR2 (germline): LGHDT, YNNKEL (reference sequence). V gave up 1 base and J gave up 16 bases, with 14 bases separating them. The CDR3 loop reads CASSQGGTGRFF. The CDR3, as DNA: TGTGCCAGCAGCCAAGGGGGGACCGGAAGATTCTTC.

This chain connects TRBV7-3 to TRBJ2-5; 8 nucleotides align to TRBD1. Germline trimming cut 0 bases from V and 5 bases from J; bases unmatched to any gene: 8. The CDR3 extends over 16 amino acids. Per germline, CDR1 SGHTA and CDR2 FQGTGA. The CDR3 protein is CASSLTARGLGETQYF. CDR3 DNA: TGTGCCAGCAGCTTAACGGCCAGGGGGCTTGGGGAGACCCAGTACTTC. Variable domain in full (rest from reference TRBV7-3 and TRBJ2-5): GAGVSQTPSNKVTEKGKYVELRCDPISGHTALYWYRQSLGQGPEFLIYFQGTGAADDSGLPNDRFFAVRPEGSVSTLKIQRTERGDSAVYLCASSLTARGLGETQYFGPGTRLLVL.

V gene TRBV7-3 combines with J gene TRBJ1-2; 8 bases align to TRBD1. V shed 5 bases and J 4 bases; nucleotides not matched to a gene: 3. CDR1 SGHTA and CDR2 FQGTGA come from the germline V gene. This CDR3 has 13 residues. CDR3 loop: CASSAGTGYGYTF. The CDR3 DNA follows: TGTGCCAGCAGCGCCGGGACAGGCTATGGCTACACCTTC.